The 22 T cell receptor beta chains below were found in one sample sequenced in a study of EBV T-cell therapy then PD-1 blockade in nasopharyngeal carcinoma. The antigens of these receptors remain unknown. Indicated treatment: AdE1-LMPpoly-expanded autologous EBV-specific T-cell therapy followed by anti-PD-1 nivolumab. Produced via immunoSEQ multiplex PCR; TCRdb's table is partial and in-frame only. The sample has approximately 13,000 clones, approximately 80% seen once. The sample here was CD8+ T cells from blood, taken around day 100 from a patient whose treatment included autologous EBV-specific T cells and nivolumab. The receptors stem from a man aged 40-55 years with nasopharyngeal carcinoma.

The chain is built from TRBV5-1 and TRBJ1-1; D remains ambiguous. The V gene's germline CDR1 is SGHRS and CDR2 YFSETQ. The CDR3 totals 15 residues. The V end was cut by 0 bases, the J end by 1 base, with 10 bases between. CDR3 loop: CASSLVPDGNTEAFF. The CDR3 DNA is TGCGCCAGCAGCTTGGTCCCGGACGGGAACACTGAAGCTTTCTTT.

In its sample, this clone was seen once. The J gene is TRBJ2-5, the V gene TRBV7-2; the D gene is possibly TRBD2 (6 bases). Between the trimmed V and J ends, which lost 4 bases and 3 bases, there was a span of 18 bases. Germline lookup yields CDR1 SGHTA and CDR2 FQGNSA. This CDR3 spans 16 amino acids. CDR3 in amino acids: CASSYPGTPTEETQYF. In DNA form, the CDR3 reads TGTGCCAGCAGCTACCCCGGGACTCCCACGGAAGAGACCCAGTACTTC.

The chain is built from TRBV18 and TRBJ2-5; D unclear. V shed 6 bases and J shed 4 bases, with 15 bases lying between them. This CDR3 comprises 14 residues. Germline V gene lookup returns CDR1 KGHSH and CDR2 LQKENI. The CDR3, as DNA: TGTGCCAGCTCCCCAACGCAGGAAGGAGAGACCCAGTACTTC. This encodes CASSPTQEGETQYF.

This clone was detected once. The J gene is TRBJ2-3, the V gene TRBV9, with D unresolved. The ends were cut back, 0 bases at V and 0 bases at J, with 17 bases in the middle. The CDR3 totals 18 residues. CDR1 SGDLS and CDR2 YYNGEE come from the germline V gene. The CDR3 here is CASSVGVHGSPSTDTQYF. The CDR3 DNA reads TGTGCCAGCAGCGTAGGCGTCCATGGTAGCCCTAGCACAGATACGCAGTATTTT.

This clone is judged medium-sized (0.01 to 0.1%). CDR3 loop: CASSVGQGSTGELFF. The CDR3 nucleotides are TGTGCCAGCAGCGTCGGACAGGGTAGCACCGGGGAGCTGTTTTTT. The rearrangement joins TRBV5-4 to TRBJ2-2, with 8 bases lining up with TRBD1. Germline CDR1 SGHNT, CDR2 YYREEE (reference sequence). This CDR3 has 15 amino acids. Trimming removed 4 bases from V and 4 bases from J; junction bases left unmatched: 6.

The DNA for the CDR3 is TGTGCCAGCAGCCTTAGCGGGGGGCCCTCAGATACGCAGTATTTT. Its protein product is CASSLSGGPSDTQYF. The chain employs TRBV7-9 and TRBJ2-3; 10 bases match TRBD2. The V gene end was trimmed by 5 bases and the J gene end by 4 bases; junction bases not matched to a gene: 6. Germline CDR1 is SEHNR and CDR2 is FQNEAQ (reference sequence). This CDR3 is built from 15 residues.

This sequence joins TRBV7-9 and TRBJ2-3; no firm D call. The CDR3 extends over 17 amino acids. V gave up 7 bases and J gave up 4 bases, with 24 bases separating them. CDR1 SEHNR and CDR2 FQNEAQ come from the germline V gene (reference sequence). CDR3 DNA: TGTGCCAGCACCTTCGTGTGGGGAAGGGCGGAAGCAGATACGCAGTATTTT. It specifies CASTFVWGRAEADTQYF.

CDR3: CASSLGGAKSYEQYF. In nucleotides, the CDR3 is TGTGCCAGCAGTTTAGGCGGGGCAAAATCCTACGAGCAGTACTTC. The chain links TRBV27 to TRBJ2-7, with D possibly matching TRBD2 (6 bases). The CDR3 contains 15 residues. Trimming left V 2 bases short and J 1 base short, with 12 bases between. Germline loops: CDR1 MNHEY, CDR2 SMNVEV (reference sequence).

This clone has a single count. The chain carries TRBV4-1 and TRBJ2-7; 12 bases are shared with TRBD2. J gave up 1 base and V 5 bases, and 3 bases lay outside the gene matches. The CDR3 has 15 residues. The germline CDR1 and CDR2 sequences are MGHRA and YSYEKL. The CDR3 nucleotides read TGCGCCAGCAGCTTGGGACTAGCGGGTTCCTACGAGCAGTACTTC. It yields the protein CASSLGLAGSYEQYF.

By share, this clone counts as medium-sized (0.01 to 0.1%). CDR3 sequence reads: CASSQDSLAEAFF. In DNA, the CDR3 is TGTGCCAGCAGCCAAGATTCGCTGGCTGAAGCTTTCTTT. The genes are TRBV14 and TRBJ1-1, with D uncertain. The ends were cut back, 0 bases at V and 6 bases at J, with 8 bases in the middle. The CDR3 runs 13 residues. Germline values: CDR1 SGHDN, CDR2 FVKESK.

This chain connects TRBV7-9 to TRBJ2-7; 10 bases agree with TRBD1. This CDR3 is built from 15 residues. In germline, CDR1 is SEHNR, CDR2 FQNEAQ (reference sequence). Trimming took 5 bases from V and 1 from J; bases not matched to a gene: 5. Written as DNA, the CDR3 is TGTGCCAGCAGCCATCGGGACAGGGGATCCTACGAGCAGTACTTC. As protein: CASSHRDRGSYEQYF. Drawing the rest from reference TRBV7-9 and TRBJ2-7, the complete variable domain is DTGVSQNPRHKITKRGQNVTFRCDPISEHNRLYWYRQTLGQGPEFLTYFQNEAQLEKSRLLSDRFSAERPKGSFSTLEIQRTEQGDSAMYLCASSHRDRGSYEQYFGPGTRLTVT.

This chain joins TRBV5-5 and TRBJ2-7, with 9 bases identical to TRBD1. CDR1 and CDR2 from the germline V gene are SGHKS and YYEKEE (reference sequence). This CDR3 has 14 amino acids. The V and J ends lost 3 bases and 2 bases, in that order; junction bases with no gene match: 3. The CDR3 is CASSSDRGPYEQYF. In DNA form, the CDR3 reads TGTGCCAGCAGCTCGGACAGGGGCCCCTACGAGCAGTACTTC.

The rearrangement uses TRBV9 and TRBJ1-2; D is unresolved. The CDR3 has 11 amino acids. V lost 4 bases and J 5 bases, leaving 6 bases between the germline ends. CDR1 is SGDLS and CDR2 is YYNGEE in the germline V gene. The CDR3 sequence is CASSSLYGYTF. The CDR3 nucleotides are TGTGCCAGCAGCTCCCTTTATGGCTACACCTTC.

This chain uses TRBV30 with TRBJ1-5; D is undetermined. The CDR3 runs 15 residues. Germline V gene data show CDR1 as GTSNPN and CDR2 as SVGIG (reference sequence). V lost 0 bases and J 2 bases, leaving 11 bases between the germline ends. This CDR3 reads CAWSVGHRGNQPQHF. In nucleotides, the CDR3 is TGTGCCTGGAGTGTTGGGCACAGAGGCAATCAGCCCCAGCATTTT.

The J gene is TRBJ2-7, the V gene TRBV7-9; D uncertain. CDR1 SEHNR and CDR2 FQNEAQ come from the germline V gene (reference sequence). V was pared by 4 bases and J by 0 bases, with 7 bases between. This CDR3 has 13 amino acids. CDR3 in DNA: TGTGCCAGCAGCTGCCGGTCCTCCTACGAGCAGTACTTC. Protein product: CASSCRSSYEQYF.

V is TRBV12-3 or TRBV12-4 and J is TRBJ2-1, with D perhaps TRBD1 or TRBD2 (5 bases each). The CDR3 length is 13 residues. The V end lost 5 bases, the J end lost 7 bases, and 12 bases lay between the germline ends. CDR3 DNA: TGTGCCAGCAGTCCGGGACGCCCGAATGAGCAGTTCTTC. It specifies CASSPGRPNEQFF.

This chain uses TRBV5-4 with TRBJ2-7; D is ambiguous. This CDR3 has 14 residues. Germline lookup yields CDR1 SGHNT and CDR2 YYREEE (reference sequence). V lost 1 base and J lost 2, with 10 bases in between. CDR3 loop: CASSLRVSPYEQYF. Written as DNA, the CDR3 is TGTGCCAGCAGCTTGAGGGTTTCCCCCTACGAGCAGTACTTC. Full variable domain (outside the CDR3, taken from reference TRBV5-4 and TRBJ2-7): ETGVTQSPTHLIKTRGQQVTLRCSSQSGHNTVSWYQQALGQGPQFIFQYYREEENGRGNFPPRFSGLQFPNYSSELNVNALELDDSALYLCASSLRVSPYEQYFGPGTRLTVT.

DNA for the CDR3: TGTGCCAGCAGGGATAACAGGGTAGCAACAGATACGCAGTATTTT. Amino acids: CASRDNRVATDTQYF. The chain employs TRBV27 and TRBJ2-3; TRBD1 might be the D (6 bases). The CDR3 is made up of 15 amino acids. The germline gives CDR1 MNHEY, CDR2 SMNVEV (reference sequence). The germline V and J ends were trimmed by 6 bases and 3 bases, with 16 bases remaining between them.

This chain links TRBV9 with TRBJ2-5; D remains unclear. Trimming pared 5 bases from V and 5 bases from J, leaving 7 bases between. CDR3 length equals 11 residues. Germline CDR1 is SGDLS and CDR2 is YYNGEE. CDR3 residues: CASSSGETQYF. Written as DNA, the CDR3 is TGTGCCAGCAGTTCCGGGGAGACCCAGTACTTC.

The chain carries TRBV4-1 and TRBJ1-5; the D gene is possibly TRBD1 (5 bases). Germline V gives CDR1 MGHRA, CDR2 YSYEKL. The CDR3 is made up of 16 amino acids. Trimming pared 2 bases from V and 1 base from J, leaving 12 bases between. CDR3 nucleotide sequence: TGCGCCAGCAGCCAATGGGGATCAGGGAGCAATCAGCCCCAGCATTTT. Protein product: CASSQWGSGSNQPQHF.

The chain links TRBV9 to TRBJ1-3; a possible D gene is TRBD1 (5 bases). Trimming shortened V by 3 bases and J by 8 bases, and 12 bases separated the two germline ends. The CDR3 covers 13 residues. Germline-derived CDR1 and CDR2 are SGDLS and YYNGEE. CDR3 residues: CASSEGMGDTIYF. CDR3 DNA sequence: TGTGCCAGCAGCGAGGGGATGGGGGACACCATATATTTT. The full variable domain, rest sourced from reference TRBV9 and TRBJ1-3, is DSGVTQTPKHLITATGQRVTLRCSPRSGDLSVYWYQQSLDQGLQFLIQYYNGEERAKGNILERFSAQQFPDLHSELNLSSLELGDSALYFCASSEGMGDTIYFGEGSWLTVV.

V is TRBV2 and J is TRBJ1-6; the D gene is possibly TRBD1 (6 bases). CDR3 size: 15 residues. Germline assignment: CDR1 SNHLY and CDR2 FYNNEI. The ends were cut back, 4 bases at V and 9 bases at J, with 16 bases in the middle. The CDR3 spells CASSVPGAVGSPLHF. CDR3 DNA sequence: TGTGCCAGCAGTGTTCCGGGGGCAGTTGGTTCACCCCTCCACTTT. Variable domain in full (rest from reference TRBV2 and TRBJ1-6): EPEVTQTPSHQVTQMGQEVILRCVPISNHLYFYWYRQILGQKVEFLVSFYNNEISEKSEIFDDQFSVERPDGSNFTLKIRSTKLEDSAMYFCASSVPGAVGSPLHFGNGTRLTVT.